This TCR beta chain is drawn from a study of blood T cell repertoires in COVID-19. Across the whole study: Sources were T cells, B-cell-depleted T cells, or PBMCs; the material itself was cDNA or gDNA.

Participant ages covered about 18 to 89 years across 25 or so US areas. Participant-given clinical history determined each cohort assignment. Original processing methods: Amplifying reference gene primers gave estimates of nucleated cell counts. Profiled with immunoSEQ multiplex PCR; TCRdb holds only in-frame clones, not every one. From that table come the V and J calls and clone size; the DNA was used to work out D and trimming. The table lists about 220,000 clones, 90% of them singletons. This CDR3 spans 13 amino acids. V lost 4 bases, J lost 8 bases, and 11 bases lay in between. Germline loops: CDR1 SGHAT, CDR2 FQNNGV.

The chain links TRBV11-2 to TRBJ1-4; TRBD1 might be the D (5 bases). The sample consisted of PBMCs or T cells enriched from blood (not recorded which). This TCR was recovered from a man in his thirties or forties who had been exposed to COVID-19. In DNA, the CDR3 is TGTGCCAGCAGCTCAACCTACAGGGAAAAACTGTTTTTT. Translated, it gives CASSSTYREKLFF.